This T cell receptor beta chain derives from a study of cytotoxic CD8 clonotypes in ibrutinib-treated CLL. The germline gives CDR1 KGHSH, CDR2 LQKENI. Losses at the gene ends were 2 bases for V and 5 bases for J; bases not matched to a gene: 5. CDR3 length: 15 residues. In its sample, this clone was seen once. Some clones are missing from TCRdb's copy, which holds only in-frame ones; the method was immunoSEQ multiplex PCR. This table holds about 200,000 clones, 70% found once. The chain recombines TRBV18 with TRBJ2-3; the match to TRBD1 covers 9 bases. Sequenced here: PBMCs, sampled after 12 months of ibrutinib treatment. This TCR derives from a human donor with chronic lymphocytic leukemia. CDR3 in amino acids: CASSPIQGAGDTQYF. The CDR3 nucleotides read TGTGCCAGCTCACCAATACAGGGGGCTGGAGATACGCAGTATTTT.